A selection of T cell receptor beta chains follows, all from one sample in a study of CD8+ T cells in alopecia areata. Profiling relied on immunoSEQ multiplex PCR, and the TCRdb table lists in-frame clones only, not all of them. The table has roughly 180,000 clones, 60% to 70% seen once. The source was CD4+ T cells sorted from blood, collected at week 4, from a patient treated with tofacitinib. These receptors came from a human donor with alopecia areata. Each CDR3 is given with its conserved first and last residue. Fields, in order: J gene, V gene, D gene, clone size, CDR3 DNA, CDR3 protein. The D gene is left open where the match is weak. Rows give clone size only sometimes, using once, few, many, or a class for an expanded clone.

>TRBJ1-2|TRBV30|.|.
TGTGCCTGGAGTGTACGCTGGGGTCTCTATGGCTACACCTTC
CAWSVRWGLYGYTF
>TRBJ2-7|TRBV25-1|.|.
TGTGCCAGCAGTGAACGCGGGCCGGGACTCCTGTTCGAGCAGTACTTC
CASSERGPGLLFEQYF
>TRBJ1-1|TRBV29-1|TRBD1|.
TGCAGCGTCGAACCCGCAGCAGGGGGTAACACTGAAGCTTTCTTT
CSVEPAAGGNTEAFF
>TRBJ1-3|TRBV27|.|.
TGTGCCAGCAGTTCACGGATGGGAAACACCATATATTTT
CASSSRMGNTIYF
>TRBJ2-3|TRBV25-1|TRBD1|few
TGTGCCAGCAGTGGGGACAGGCTCCAGGATACGCAGTATTTT
CASSGDRLQDTQYF
>TRBJ2-1|TRBV25-1|.|few
TGTGCCAGCAGCCCACAGGGAAGGGGCTACAATGAGCAGTTCTTC
CASSPQGRGYNEQFF
>TRBJ1-6|TRBV29-1|.|.
TGCAGCGTCGGCAGGGAGCTCAATTCACCCCTCCACTTT
CSVGRELNSPLHF
>TRBJ2-5|TRBV29-1|TRBD1|.
TGCAGCGTTGAGTACGGGACAGGGAGTACGGAGACCCAGTACTTC
CSVEYGTGSTETQYF
>TRBJ2-1|TRBV28|.|.
TGTGCCAGCGTCCAGGGGGCTAGCGGGGCTCAGCAGTTCTTC
CASVQGASGAQQFF
>TRBJ1-5|TRBV6-6|.|.
TGTGCCAGCAGTTACTCGGGATTCTATCAGCCCCAGCATTTT
CASSYSGFYQPQHF
>TRBJ2-7|TRBV29-1|.|.
TGCAGCGTTGAGTCCCAGGGAACCTACGAGCAGTACTTC
CSVESQGTYEQYF
>TRBJ1-2|TRBV2|.|.
TGTGCCAGCAGTGAAGCGGGGCGTTATGGCTACACCTTC
CASSEAGRYGYTF
>TRBJ2-7|TRBV7-8|.|.
TGTGCCAGCAGCTTAGCAGGGTACCACGAGCAGTACTTC
CASSLAGYHEQYF
>TRBJ2-5|TRBV29-1|.|.
TGCAGCGCCCGTACCGGGGGCGAAGAGACCCAGTACTTC
CSARTGGEETQYF
>TRBJ1-2|TRBV7-2|TRBD1|few
TGTGCCAGCAGCTCAAACCCCGGGACAGGATATGGCTACACCTTC
CASSSNPGTGYGYTF
>TRBJ2-6|TRBV7-9|.|.
TGTGCCAGCAGAGAGTTAGGTCTATTCTCAGGGGCCAACGTCCTGACTTTC
CASRELGLFSGANVLTF
>TRBJ2-2|TRBV4-1|.|once
TGCGCCAGCAGCCAAGAGAGTGCGGGGGCCGGCAACACCGGGGAGCTGTTTTTT
CASSQESAGAGNTGELFF
>TRBJ2-7|TRBV19|.|few
TGTGCCAGTAGTACCCTCCCCGTCGGGGGCTACGAGCAGTACTTC
CASSTLPVGGYEQYF
>TRBJ1-2|TRBV4-1|.|.
TGCGCCAGCAGCCTATTACCGGACAGATCTAACTATGGCTACACCTTC
CASSLLPDRSNYGYTF
>TRBJ1-6|TRBV29-1|.|.
TGCAGCGTTGGAGGGGGTCATAATTCACCCCTCCACTTT
CSVGGGHNSPLHF
>TRBJ2-5|TRBV6-5|TRBD2|.
TGTGCCAGCAGGCCCCAACGGGGGGGCCAGGAGACCCAGTACTTC
CASRPQRGGQETQYF
>TRBJ1-1|TRBV29-1|.|.
TGCAGCGGTCGCGGACCCAACACTGAAGCTTTCTTT
CSGRGPNTEAFF
>TRBJ1-1|TRBV29-1|TRBD1|.
TGCAGCGTCGGAGAGGGGGCGTTGAACACTGAAGCTTTCTTT
CSVGEGALNTEAFF
>TRBJ1-1|TRBV25-1|TRBD1|.
TGTGCCAGCAGTGACCCTGGACAGGGGGTGAACACTGAAGCTTTCTTT
CASSDPGQGVNTEAFF
>TRBJ2-7|TRBV5-1|.|.
TGCGCCAGCAGCTTGATTCCGACAGGAAGCTCCTACGAGCAGTACTTC
CASSLIPTGSSYEQYF
>TRBJ2-5|TRBV2|TRBD2|.
TGTGCCAGCAAAAATGAGCGGGGAGGGGAGACCCAGTACTTC
CASKNERGGETQYF
>TRBJ2-5|TRBV19|TRBD1|once
TGTGCCAGTAGTTCCCGGGACAGGGAGGAGACCCAGTACTTC
CASSSRDREETQYF
>TRBJ1-1|TRBV29-1|.|few
TGCAGCGTTAGCAGCATGAACACTGAAGCTTTCTTT
CSVSSMNTEAFF
>TRBJ2-7|TRBV4-1|TRBD1|.
TGCGCCAGCAGCCATCTGGTCACCCGGGACAGGAATGAATTGCAGTACTTC
CASSHLVTRDRNELQYF
>TRBJ1-1|TRBV5-4|TRBD1|.
TGTGCCAGCAGCCCCGGACAGGGAACGAACACTGAAGCTTTCTTT
CASSPGQGTNTEAFF
>TRBJ1-1|TRBV6-6|.|.
TGTGCCAGCAGTCAGCGGGACACTGAAGCTTTCTTT
CASSQRDTEAFF
>TRBJ1-5|TRBV29-1|TRBD1|few
TGCAGCGTTGGGGACAGGACCAATCAGCCCCAGCATTTT
CSVGDRTNQPQHF